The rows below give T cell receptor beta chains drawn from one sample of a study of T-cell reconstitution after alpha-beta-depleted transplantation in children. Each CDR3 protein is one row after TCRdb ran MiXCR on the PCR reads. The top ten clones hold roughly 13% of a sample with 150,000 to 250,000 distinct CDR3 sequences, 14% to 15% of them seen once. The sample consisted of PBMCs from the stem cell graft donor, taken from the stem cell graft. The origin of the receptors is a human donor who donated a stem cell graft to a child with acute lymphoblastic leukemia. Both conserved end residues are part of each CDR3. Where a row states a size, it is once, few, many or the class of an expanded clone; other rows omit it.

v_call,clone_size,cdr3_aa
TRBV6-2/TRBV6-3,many,CASSYGSLLNYGYTF
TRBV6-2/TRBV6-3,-,CASSRLRKLKETQYF
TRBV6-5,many,CASSTQNTEAFF
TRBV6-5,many,CASRGGQGNQPQHF
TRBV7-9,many,CASSLADSGGEQYF
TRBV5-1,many,CASSLVGGRAGDTQYF
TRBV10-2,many,CASSLPEGPPRDEQFF
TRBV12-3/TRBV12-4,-,CASRQEDRGPPPNTGELFF
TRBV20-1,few,CSAGRTGWGEQYF
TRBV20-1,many,CSAFTSGRAGETQYF
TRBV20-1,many,CSASASGRQPGGSTDTQYF
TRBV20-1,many,CSATNRGLSTEAFF
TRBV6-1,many,CASGEGARDGYTF
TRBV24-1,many,CATSDSRGATYEQYF
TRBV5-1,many,CASRRGTGEPYEQYF
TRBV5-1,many,CASSLTDSLYEQYF
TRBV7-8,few,CASSTRQGKTSYGQFF
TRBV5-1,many,CASSRGLATGELFF
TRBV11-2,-,CASSLDPAPQETQYF
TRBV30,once,CAWSASSGGAEAFF
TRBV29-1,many,CSGEGASGYTF
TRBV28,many,CASRQGGSGAPSGANVLTF
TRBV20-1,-,CSPRVGSSYEQYF
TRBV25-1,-,CASSSRGRFYEQYF
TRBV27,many,CASSVGAGPQHF
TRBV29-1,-,CSVDTQRALSYNEQFF
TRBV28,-,CASSPPGLADGDTQYF
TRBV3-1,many,CASSQGRSGYTF
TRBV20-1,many,CSARDMGQGIYEQYF
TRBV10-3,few,CAISDAAAGYNEQFF
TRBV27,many,CASSPLPGQGYHEQYF
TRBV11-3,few,CASSRTTSAYEQYF
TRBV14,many,CASSQAPRGITGELFF
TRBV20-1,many,CSGRGMDEKLFF
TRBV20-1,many,CSAYAETQYF
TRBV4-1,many,CASSHSTEAFF
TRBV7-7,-,CASSLAPNTGELFF
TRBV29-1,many,CSTGGGDNEQFF
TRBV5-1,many,CASSNAGGETQYF
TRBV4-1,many,CASSQDFRGWGQVVAVDTQYF
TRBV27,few,CASSGGRTQMAGGPFPYEQYF
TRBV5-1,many,CASSPTGSSLTQYF
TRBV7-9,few,CASSRLTKGDYGYTF
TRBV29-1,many,CSAGQSSYNEQFF
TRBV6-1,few,CAVKSGTRSNEQFF
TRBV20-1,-,CSARIRTGTNEQFF
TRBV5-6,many,CASCKRGIRNTEAFF
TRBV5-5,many,CASSLGPSSYNEQFF